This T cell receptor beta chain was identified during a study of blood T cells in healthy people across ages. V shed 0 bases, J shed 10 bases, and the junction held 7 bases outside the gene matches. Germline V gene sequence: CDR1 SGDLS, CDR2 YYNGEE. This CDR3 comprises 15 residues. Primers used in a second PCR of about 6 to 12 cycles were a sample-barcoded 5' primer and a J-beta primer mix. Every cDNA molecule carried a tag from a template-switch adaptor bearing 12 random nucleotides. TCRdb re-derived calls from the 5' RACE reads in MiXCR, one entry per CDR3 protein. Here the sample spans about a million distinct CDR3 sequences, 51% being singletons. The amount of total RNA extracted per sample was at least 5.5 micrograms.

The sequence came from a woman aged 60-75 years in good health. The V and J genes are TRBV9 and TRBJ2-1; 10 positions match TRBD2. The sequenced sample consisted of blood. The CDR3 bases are TGTGCCAGCAGCGTAGGAGCGGGAGGGGTCAGAGAGCAGTTCTTC. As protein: CASSVGAGGVREQFF.